This T cell receptor (beta chain) was obtained from a study of cytomegalovirus exposure and HLA in healthy donors. Germline V gene data show CDR1 as SSHAT and CDR2 as FNYEAQ (reference sequence). V lost 5 bases, J lost 3 bases, and 11 bases lay in between. There are 13 residues in the CDR3. This PCR relied on a set of 60 Vbeta primers and 13 Jbeta primers. Measured with immunoSEQ multiplex PCR; TCRdb has only the in-frame clones, and not every one. The sample comprises around 250,000 clones, about 86% of which are singletons, and around 8.3% rests with the top ten. This chain joins TRBV7-7 and TRBJ2-7; D may be TRBD1 (6 bases). Material for sequencing was PBMCs. The sequence was obtained from a woman aged 60 to 75 in good health and CMV-seropositive. DNA for the CDR3: TGTGCCAGCAGCGTCCGAGGGGGCTACGAGCAGTACTTC. Protein product: CASSVRGGYEQYF.